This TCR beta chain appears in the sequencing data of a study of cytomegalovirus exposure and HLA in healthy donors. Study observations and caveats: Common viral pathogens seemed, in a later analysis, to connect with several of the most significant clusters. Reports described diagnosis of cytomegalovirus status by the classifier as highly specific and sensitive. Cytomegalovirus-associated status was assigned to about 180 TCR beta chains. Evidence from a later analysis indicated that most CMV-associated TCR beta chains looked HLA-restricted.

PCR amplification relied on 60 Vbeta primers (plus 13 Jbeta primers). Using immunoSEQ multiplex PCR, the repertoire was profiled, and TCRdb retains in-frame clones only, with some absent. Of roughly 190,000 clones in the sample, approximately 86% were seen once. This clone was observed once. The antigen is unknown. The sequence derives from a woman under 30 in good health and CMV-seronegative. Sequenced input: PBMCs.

The CDR3, as DNA: TGTGCCAGCAGCCTCACAAGACAGTCGAACGAGCAGTACTTC. Its translation is CASSLTRQSNEQYF. The J gene is TRBJ2-7, the V gene TRBV5-5; D possibly corresponds to TRBD1 (5 bases). Germline values: CDR1 SGHKS, CDR2 YYEKEE (reference sequence). The CDR3 loop spans 14 amino acids. With 4 bases removed from V and 5 bases from J, the gap between germline ends came to 16 bases.